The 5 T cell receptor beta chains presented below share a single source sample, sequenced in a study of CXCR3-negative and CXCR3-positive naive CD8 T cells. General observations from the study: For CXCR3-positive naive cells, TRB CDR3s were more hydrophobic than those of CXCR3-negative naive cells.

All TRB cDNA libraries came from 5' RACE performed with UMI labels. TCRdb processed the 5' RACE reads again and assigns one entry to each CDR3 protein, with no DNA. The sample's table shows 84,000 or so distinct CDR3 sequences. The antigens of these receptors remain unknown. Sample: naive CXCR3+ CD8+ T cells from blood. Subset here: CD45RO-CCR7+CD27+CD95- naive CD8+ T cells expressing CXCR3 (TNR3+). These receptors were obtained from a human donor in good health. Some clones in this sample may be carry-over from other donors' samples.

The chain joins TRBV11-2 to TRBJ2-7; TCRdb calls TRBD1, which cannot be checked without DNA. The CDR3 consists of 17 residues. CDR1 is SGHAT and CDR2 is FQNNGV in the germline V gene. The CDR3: CASSLAASGQFSYEQYF.

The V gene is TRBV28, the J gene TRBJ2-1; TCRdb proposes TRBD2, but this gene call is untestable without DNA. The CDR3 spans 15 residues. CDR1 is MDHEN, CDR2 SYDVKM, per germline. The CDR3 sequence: CASTHGGLADNEQFF.

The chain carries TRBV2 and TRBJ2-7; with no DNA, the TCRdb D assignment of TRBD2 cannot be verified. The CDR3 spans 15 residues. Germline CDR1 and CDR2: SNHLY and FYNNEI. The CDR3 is CASTRGLAGTYEQYF. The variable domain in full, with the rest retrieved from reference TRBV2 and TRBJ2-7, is EPEVTQTPSHQVTQMGQEVILRCVPISNHLYFYWYRQILGQKVEFLVSFYNNEISEKSEIFDDQFSVERPDGSNFTLKIRSTKLEDSAMYFCASTRGLAGTYEQYFGPGTRLTVT.

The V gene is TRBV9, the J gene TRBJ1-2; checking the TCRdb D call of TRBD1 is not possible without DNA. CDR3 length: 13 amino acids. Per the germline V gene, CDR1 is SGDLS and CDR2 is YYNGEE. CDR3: CASSVQGLYGYTF.

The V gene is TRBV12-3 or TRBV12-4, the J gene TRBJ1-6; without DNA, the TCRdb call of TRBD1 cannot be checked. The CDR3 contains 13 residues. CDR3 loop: CASSPGRGWALHF.